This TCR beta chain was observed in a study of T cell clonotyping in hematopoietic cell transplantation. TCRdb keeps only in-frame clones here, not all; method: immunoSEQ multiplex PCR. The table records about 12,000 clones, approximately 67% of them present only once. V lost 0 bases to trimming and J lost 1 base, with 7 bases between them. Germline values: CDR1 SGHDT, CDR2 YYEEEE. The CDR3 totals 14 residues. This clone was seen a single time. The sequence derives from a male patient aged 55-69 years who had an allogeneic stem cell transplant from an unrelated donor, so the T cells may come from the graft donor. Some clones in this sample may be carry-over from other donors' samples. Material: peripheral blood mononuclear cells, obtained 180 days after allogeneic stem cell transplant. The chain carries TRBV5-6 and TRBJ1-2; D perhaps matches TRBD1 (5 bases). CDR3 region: CASSLDRGNYGYTF. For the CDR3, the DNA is TGTGCCAGCAGCTTGGATAGGGGTAACTATGGCTACACCTTC.